The present TCR beta chain was sequenced within a study of metastatic and nonmetastatic thyroid tumors. About the study: Malignant thyroid and benign thyroid patients provided blood and tumor or nodule tissue whose repertoires were compared.

The CDR3 is made up of 18 amino acids. Germline assignment: CDR1 KGHDR and CDR2 SFDVKD. V was shortened by 3 bases and J by 0 bases, with 17 bases between the two germline ends. With MiXCR, TCRdb called clones anew from the PCR reads. The table shows 30,000 to 45,000 clones, with 15% to 20% occurring only once. This clone was observed many times. The same CDR3 is also encoded by other DNA sequences in this sample. Before thyroid surgery, none of the patients had received any treatment. The sequenced sample was blood. The sequence derives from a female donor with papillary thyroid cancer or a benign thyroid nodule (not recorded which). Some clones in this sample may be carry-over from other donors' samples. V gene TRBV24-1 combines with J gene TRBJ2-1; D is unclear. The CDR3 coding sequence is TGTGCCACCAGTGATGGTTCGTTCGCAGACTTCTCCTACAATGAGCAGTTCTTC. Translated: CATSDGSFADFSYNEQFF.